This T cell receptor (beta chain) was sequenced during a study of blood T cell repertoires in COVID-19. Across the whole study: Material from acute and convalescent COVID-19 was sourced from the United States, Italy and Spain. T cells, B-cell-depleted T cells, or PBMCs supplied cDNA or gDNA.

In the study's own analysis: Estimated nucleated cell counts came from reference gene primer amplification. Generated by immunoSEQ multiplex PCR, the TCRdb table keeps only in-frame clones and is missing some. V and J calls and clone size are copied from that table; D and trimming were computed from the DNA. The sample has about 220,000 clones; approximately 80% are singletons. The CDR3 has 16 amino acids. V was pared by 4 bases and J by 6 bases, with 22 bases between. From germline, CDR1 is MNHEY and CDR2 SVGEGT. This sequence was found in a woman aged 60-75 years who had recovered from COVID-19. Sequencing was carried out using peripheral blood. The rearrangement links TRBV6-2 or TRBV6-3 to TRBJ2-7; maybe TRBD1 (6 bases). The CDR3 protein is CASSWDQHGTFTEQYF. The CDR3 nucleotides are TGTGCCAGCAGTTGGGACCAACATGGGACATTCACCGAGCAGTACTTC.